Presented here are 29 T cell receptor beta chains from one specimen sequenced in a study of long-term antiretroviral therapy in people with HIV. Sequencing used immunoSEQ v3.0 at survey level. Here immunoSEQ multiplex PCR was the method, and the copy in TCRdb shows in-frame clones only, minus some. The repertoire holds more than 35,000 clones, with just under 95% as singletons. Sequences were derived from unsorted PBMCs, sampled 4.1 years after starting antiretroviral therapy. The receptors here all came from a woman aged 45-65 years with HIV.

The chain is built from TRBV5-1 and TRBJ1-2; no clear D. Germline lookup yields CDR1 SGHRS and CDR2 YFSETQ. V lost 0 bases to trimming and J lost 3 bases, with 12 bases between them. The CDR3 runs to 15 residues. DNA of the CDR3: TGCGCCAGCAGCTTGGCTCTGGGTAGGGACTATGGCTACACCTTC. The encoded protein is CASSLALGRDYGYTF. Based on the CDR3 plus reference TRBV5-1 and TRBJ1-2, the full variable domain is KAGVTQTPRYLIKTRGQQVTLSCSPISGHRSVSWYQQTPGQGLQFLFEYFSETQRNKGNFPGRFSGRQFSNSRSEMNVSTLELGDSALYLCASSLALGRDYGYTFGSGTRLTVV.

The chain employs TRBV19 and TRBJ2-7, with 7 bases lining up with TRBD1. This CDR3 contains 14 residues. Germline CDR1 is LNHDA and CDR2 is SQIVND (reference sequence). V shed 3 bases, J shed 5 bases, and the junction held 7 bases outside the gene matches. The CDR3 region is CASSISRTGDEQYF. CDR3 nucleotides: TGTGCCAGTAGTATCTCCCGGACAGGCGACGAGCAGTACTTC.

The chain joins TRBV10-3 to TRBJ2-3; 10 bases map to TRBD2. This CDR3 is 16 amino acids long. CDR1 ENHRY and CDR2 SYGVKD come from the germline V gene. The V and J ends lost 0 bases and 3 bases, in that order; junction bases with no gene match: 3. For the CDR3, the DNA is TGTGCCATCAGTGAGTCGTCTAGCGGGGGAACAGATACGCAGTATTTT. Translation: CAISESSSGGTDTQYF.

The chain has TRBV5-1 and TRBJ1-6; no definite D call. V was clipped by 0 bases and J by 8 bases, with 9 bases between them. Germline lookup yields CDR1 SGHRS and CDR2 YFSETQ. This CDR3 has 14 amino acids. The CDR3 reads CASSLGMRDSPLHF. The CDR3 DNA is TGCGCCAGCAGCTTGGGGATGCGGGATTCACCCCTCCACTTT.

The chain recombines TRBV7-6 with TRBJ2-7, with D perhaps TRBD1 (5 bases). CDR3 size: 14 residues. In germline, CDR1 is SGHVS, CDR2 FNYEAQ. V was shortened by 0 bases and J by 3 bases, with 9 bases between the two germline ends. CDR3 in DNA: TGTGCCAGCAGCTTAGCGGGTGACAGCTACGAGCAGTACTTC. Amino acids: CASSLAGDSYEQYF.

The V call is TRBV19, the J call TRBJ1-2, with 8 bases identical to TRBD1. The CDR3 length is 13 residues. V dropped 6 bases and J dropped 4; count of bases not matched to a gene: 4. CDR1 is LNHDA and CDR2 is SQIVND in the germline V gene (reference sequence). This chain's CDR3 is CASRPGQVYGYTF. The CDR3 bases are TGTGCCAGTAGACCGGGACAGGTCTATGGCTACACCTTC.

V and J are TRBV30 and TRBJ2-7; D might be TRBD1 (5 bases). CDR3 length: 16 residues. Germline CDR1 and CDR2: GTSNPN and SVGIG (reference sequence). V lost 1 base to trimming and J lost 2 bases, with 18 bases between them. CDR3 protein: CAWSGGRARGPYEQYF. DNA of the CDR3: TGTGCCTGGAGTGGGGGCCGGGCCAGAGGCCCCTACGAGCAGTACTTC.

The J gene is TRBJ1-1, the V gene TRBV5-4, with 7 bases identical to TRBD1. J lost 0 bases, V lost 6 bases, and 5 bases had no gene match. This CDR3 contains 14 residues. CDR1 and CDR2 from the germline V gene are SGHNT and YYREEE (reference sequence). The CDR3 protein is CASTGGGLNTEAFF. The CDR3 DNA reads as TGTGCCAGCACAGGGGGGGGGTTGAACACTGAAGCTTTCTTT.

The rearrangement links TRBV5-4 to TRBJ1-1; D possibly corresponds to TRBD1 (6 bases). The CDR3 sequence is 16 residues long. Trimming stripped 4 bases from V and 2 bases from J, with 18 bases between. Germline V gene lookup returns CDR1 SGHNT and CDR2 YYREEE (reference sequence). The CDR3 sequence: CASSPSDRLGNTEAFF. DNA of the CDR3: TGTGCCAGCAGCCCTTCAGACAGGTTGGGAAACACTGAAGCTTTCTTT.

This clone occurred once. This chain links TRBV30 with TRBJ2-4, with TRBD1 matching 9 bases. The V segment lost 3 bases and the J segment 1 base; nucleotides outside the gene matches: 10. The CDR3 runs to 17 residues. Germline CDR1 is GTSNPN and CDR2 is SVGIG (reference sequence). CDR3 nucleotide sequence: TGTGCCTGGAGGGGACAGGGTTCGTCGGTGGCCAAAAACATTCAGTACTTC. The encoded protein is CAWRGQGSSVAKNIQYF. The entire variable domain, with the rest obtained from reference TRBV30 and TRBJ2-4, is as follows: SQTIHQWPATLVQPVGSPLSLECTVEGTSNPNLYWYRQAAGRGLQLLFYSVGIGQISSEVPQNLSASRPQDRQFILSSKKLLLSDSGFYLCAWRGQGSSVAKNIQYFGAGTRLSVL.

The CDR3 protein is CASSEGYEQYF. In DNA, the CDR3 is TGTGCCAGCAGTGAAGGCTACGAGCAGTACTTC. J is TRBJ2-7 and V is TRBV2, with D uncertain. Trimming took 1 base from V and 3 from J, leaving 1 base between them. This CDR3 comprises 11 residues. Looked up from germline, CDR1 is SNHLY and CDR2 is FYNNEI.

The J gene is TRBJ1-1, the V gene TRBV6-5, with D maybe TRBD1 (6 bases). The CDR3 contains 14 residues. Trimming removed 6 bases from V and 4 bases from J, with 15 bases in between. Germline CDR1 reads MNHEY; CDR2 reads SVGAGI. CDR3 region: CASRGLQGPTEAFF. The CDR3 DNA reads TGTGCCAGCAGGGGTCTACAGGGTCCCACTGAAGCTTTCTTT.

The chain carries TRBV9 and TRBJ2-6; 9 nucleotides match TRBD2. CDR1 and CDR2 from the germline V gene are SGDLS and YYNGEE. The CDR3 sequence is 18 residues long. V gave up 0 bases and J gave up 2 bases; unmatched junction bases: 6. As DNA, the CDR3 is TGTGCCAGCAGCGTAGTGGCTAGCGGGGATCCTGGGGCCAACGTCCTGACTTTC. Its protein product is CASSVVASGDPGANVLTF.

The chain carries TRBV13 and TRBJ2-1; the D gene could be TRBD1 or TRBD2 (5 bases each). The CDR3 loop spans 17 amino acids. Trimming pared 1 base from V and 0 bases from J, leaving 13 bases between. Germline V gene lookup returns CDR1 PRHDT and CDR2 FYEKMQ (reference sequence). CDR3 nucleotide sequence: TGTGCCAGCAGCTTAGTGGGGGTATGGAGCTCCTACAATGAGCAGTTCTTC. Translating it yields CASSLVGVWSSYNEQFF.

This chain links TRBV27 with TRBJ1-1; 8 bases are shared with TRBD1. Trimming at V came to 3 bases and at J to 1 base, leaving 7 bases not matched to a gene. CDR3 length: 16 residues. The germline V gene has CDR1 MNHEY and CDR2 SMNVEV (reference sequence). The CDR3 nucleotides read TGTGCCAGCAGTTTTGGTCGAGGACAGGGGAACACTGAAGCTTTCTTT. Translation gives CASSFGRGQGNTEAFF.

This clone was observed a few times. This chain uses TRBV2 with TRBJ1-6; D perhaps matches TRBD1 (5 bases). Germline values: CDR1 SNHLY, CDR2 FYNNEI. The CDR3 extends over 12 amino acids. The V end lost 7 bases, the J end lost 7 bases, and 8 bases lay between the germline ends. CDR3 in amino acids: CASKGENSPLHF. CDR3 DNA sequence: TGTGCCAGCAAAGGGGAAAATTCACCCCTCCACTTT.

This chain joins TRBV7-2 and TRBJ2-5; no firm D call. Germline V gives CDR1 SGHTA, CDR2 FQGNSA. The CDR3 covers 13 residues. Trimming pared 2 bases from V and 5 bases from J, leaving 9 bases between. The CDR3 protein is CASSLSRSETQYF. The CDR3 region has the DNA TGTGCCAGCAGCTTAAGTCGCTCTGAGACCCAGTACTTC. Using reference TRBV7-2 and TRBJ2-5 for the parts outside the CDR3, the full variable domain is GAGVSQSPSNKVTEKGKDVELRCDPISGHTALYWYRQSLGQGLEFLIYFQGNSAPDKSGLPSDRFSAERTGGSVSTLTIQRTQQEDSAVYLCASSLSRSETQYFGPGTRLLVL.

This chain uses TRBV13 with TRBJ2-3; D not certain. The length of the CDR3 is 14 residues. V was shortened by 0 bases and J by 4 bases, with 8 bases between the two germline ends. Germline-derived CDR1 and CDR2 are PRHDT and FYEKMQ (reference sequence). The DNA for the CDR3 is TGTGCCAGCAGCTTAGGACTACGGGCAGATACGCAGTATTTT. As protein: CASSLGLRADTQYF. Combining the CDR3 with reference TRBV13 and TRBJ2-3 gives the whole variable domain AAGVIQSPRHLIKEKRETATLKCYPIPRHDTVYWYQQGPGQDPQFLISFYEKMQSDKGSIPDRFSAQQFSDYHSELNMSSLELGDSALYFCASSLGLRADTQYFGPGTRLTVL.

This chain uses TRBV9 with TRBJ1-2, with D maybe TRBD1 (5 bases). The ends were cut back, 4 bases at V and 8 bases at J, with 21 bases in the middle. Germline loops: CDR1 SGDLS, CDR2 YYNGEE. This CDR3 has 15 amino acids. CDR3 bases: TGTGCCAGCAGCTCCTGGGACGGTAGAAGGGAAGGCTACACCTTC. Translation gives CASSSWDGRREGYTF.

The rearrangement links TRBV20-1 to TRBJ2-7; D unresolved. Germline CDR1 reads DFQATT; CDR2 reads SNEGSKA (reference sequence). CDR3 length: 11 amino acids. With 3 bases removed from V and 2 bases from J, the gap between germline ends came to 5 bases. The CDR3: CSASNPYEQYF. The CDR3 nucleotides read TGCAGTGCTAGTAACCCCTACGAGCAGTACTTC.

The chain joins TRBV4-1 to TRBJ2-3, with D tentatively TRBD1 (6 bases). The CDR3 is made up of 20 amino acids. Germline-derived CDR1 and CDR2 are MGHRA and YSYEKL. With 4 bases removed from V and 0 bases from J, the gap between germline ends came to 26 bases. The CDR3 DNA follows: TGCGCCAGCAGCCGGGGACACCCCGTTAGAGGTATCTATAGCACAGATACGCAGTATTTT. Encoded protein: CASSRGHPVRGIYSTDTQYF.

This chain connects TRBV10-3 to TRBJ1-5, with D perhaps matching TRBD1 (6 bases). This CDR3 is built from 14 residues. The germline V gene encodes CDR1 ENHRY and CDR2 SYGVKD. Trimming shortened V by 2 bases and J by 4 bases, and 9 bases separated the two germline ends. In nucleotides, the CDR3 is TGTGCCATCAGTGAGGGTCAGGGGAATCAGCCCCAGCATTTT. It specifies CAISEGQGNQPQHF.

The rearrangement uses TRBV7-2 and TRBJ1-5; D is unresolved. The V end lost 3 bases, the J end lost 0 bases, and 3 bases lay between the germline ends. The CDR3 runs to 13 residues. Per germline, CDR1 SGHTA and CDR2 FQGNSA. CDR3 amino acids: CASSFNSNQPQHF. The DNA of the CDR3 is TGTGCCAGCAGCTTTAATAGCAATCAGCCCCAGCATTTT.

The chain combines TRBV5-1 with TRBJ2-2; the match to TRBD2 covers 12 bases. Germline V gene sequence: CDR1 SGHRS, CDR2 YFSETQ. Losses at the gene ends were 0 bases for V and 4 bases for J; bases not matched to a gene: 10. This CDR3 is 19 amino acids long. The CDR3 nucleotides read TGCGCCAGCAGCTTGGATCTAGCGGGGGGGCGCAGGGTCACCGGGGAGCTGTTTTTT. As protein: CASSLDLAGGRRVTGELFF.

This chain connects TRBV12-5 to TRBJ1-2, with D tentatively TRBD1 (6 bases). The CDR3 covers 15 residues. The V gene's germline CDR1 is LGHNT and CDR2 FRNRAP. Trimming cost V 7 bases and J 0 bases, with 15 bases left between them. CDR3: CASAPDSGANYGYTF. The CDR3, as DNA: TGTGCTAGTGCCCCGGACAGCGGGGCTAACTATGGCTACACCTTC.

The chain carries TRBV7-3 and TRBJ2-5, with D maybe TRBD1 (7 bases). The CDR3 runs 18 residues. From germline, CDR1 is SGHTA and CDR2 FQGTGA. With 5 bases removed from V and 4 bases from J, the gap between germline ends came to 26 bases. Here the CDR3 DNA reads TGTGCCAGCAGCCGCGGAGGGGGCTTGGGCCCTTATGTAGAGACCCAGTACTTC. Amino acid sequence: CASSRGGGLGPYVETQYF.

In DNA, the CDR3 is TGTGCCAGCAGTTTGGACAAGGGCCCAGCCGGGGAGCTGTTTTTT. Residues: CASSLDKGPAGELFF. The chain carries TRBV6-6 and TRBJ2-2; perhaps TRBD1 as D (5 bases). Germline-derived CDR1 and CDR2 are MNHNY and SVGAGI (reference sequence). V gave up 4 bases and J gave up 6 bases, with 15 bases separating them. The CDR3 spans 15 residues.

V and J are TRBV4-3 and TRBJ2-2; either TRBD1 or TRBD2 may supply D (5 bases each). The CDR3 totals 14 residues. The germline CDR1 and CDR2 sequences are LGHNA and YSLEER. The V and J ends lost 4 bases and 3 bases respectively, with 9 bases between them. The CDR3 sequence: CASSPGTDTGELFF. The DNA for the CDR3 is TGCGCCAGCAGCCCCGGGACCGACACCGGGGAGCTGTTTTTT.

This rearrangement joins TRBV18 to TRBJ2-3; perhaps TRBD1 as D (5 bases). CDR3 size: 15 residues. The germline gives CDR1 KGHSH, CDR2 LQKENI. V shed 3 bases and J shed 0 bases, with 10 bases lying between them. The CDR3, as DNA: TGTGCCAGCTCACCCGACAGCCCTAGCACAGATACGCAGTATTTT. This gives the protein CASSPDSPSTDTQYF.